This T cell receptor beta chain derives from a study of blood T cell repertoires in COVID-19. Across the study: COVID-19 samples, acute and convalescent, were from the United States, Italy and Spain.

Here immunoSEQ multiplex PCR was the method, and the copy in TCRdb shows in-frame clones only, minus some. The table includes roughly 40,000 clones, 86% detected once. The germline V and J ends were trimmed by 4 bases and 5 bases, with 11 bases remaining between them. Germline V lookup: CDR1 MNHEY, CDR2 SVGEGT. The CDR3 has 13 residues. This rearrangement joins TRBV6-2 or TRBV6-3 to TRBJ1-2; D not resolved. The sequence was obtained from a man aged 65 to 85 with acute or convalescent COVID-19. Source material: peripheral blood. CDR3 sequence (DNA): TGTGCCAGCAGTTGGAGCGGCACTTATGGCTACACCTTC. This encodes CASSWSGTYGYTF.